The clone carrying this TCR beta chain has only a few counts. Between the trimmed V and J ends, which lost 6 bases and 4 bases, there was a span of 10 bases. The germline V gene has CDR1 MGHRA and CDR2 YSYEKL. The CDR3 runs to 13 residues. Those who participated ranged in age from about 18 to 89 years and resided in approximately 23 US areas. Grouping used clinical history reported by participants in a survey and questionnaire. The sample is drawn from a study of blood T cell repertoires in COVID-19. About the research overall: Acute-phase and convalescent COVID-19 samples originated in the United States, Italy and Spain. Sample material is recorded as cDNA or gDNA derived from T cells, B-cell-depleted T cells, or PBMCs.

This table comes from immunoSEQ multiplex PCR, and its TCRdb copy is limited to in-frame clones, with some not included. The table includes about 400,000 clones, roughly 87% detected once. Material for sequencing was PBMCs or T cells enriched from blood (not recorded which). The chain employs TRBV4-1 and TRBJ1-5, with D maybe TRBD1 (5 bases). The source of this sequence is a woman in her thirties or forties with acute COVID-19. The CDR3 DNA sequence: TGCGCCAGCAGTGCACAGGAAAATCAGCCCCAGCATTTT. It is translated as CASSAQENQPQHF.